These 32 T cell receptor beta chains were all obtained from the same sample, sequenced in a study of blood T cell repertoires in COVID-19 (dated by TCRdb to 2018 to 2020). Libraries came from the immunoSEQ multiplex PCR assay. TCRdb carries this immuneACCESS record with in-frame sequences only. Its versions omit some clonotypes, under half of them owing to an unresolved V gene in the studies checked, with the rest unexplained. The sample table records just over 75,000 clones; 70% to 90% of these occur just once. The ten largest make up about 5.3% of the sample. Sequenced sample: peripheral blood. The receptors shown here come from a woman of 80 years or more with active or convalescent COVID-19.

CDR3 bases: TGTGCCAGCAGTACTATGGACACACCAGGAGATACGCAGTATTTT. It specifies CASSTMDTPGDTQYF. V is TRBV28 and J is TRBJ2-3, with D tentatively TRBD1 (5 bases). The CDR3 sequence is 15 residues long. Germline CDR1 and CDR2: MDHEN and SYDVKM. The V and J ends lost 5 bases and 5 bases respectively, with 17 bases between them.

The chain joins TRBV10-3 to TRBJ1-1; no firm D call. CDR3 size: 13 residues. V gave up 7 bases and J gave up 1 base, with 10 bases separating them. Germline assignment: CDR1 ENHRY and CDR2 SYGVKD. CDR3 residues: CAINDIPNTEAFF. In nucleotides, the CDR3 is TGTGCCATCAACGACATCCCGAACACTGAAGCTTTCTTT.

The chain couples TRBV4-2 to TRBJ1-4; TRBD1 might be the D (5 bases). The CDR3 covers 15 residues. Germline V gives CDR1 LGHNA, CDR2 YNFKEQ. V lost 0 bases, J lost 3 bases, and 8 bases lay in between. The DNA of the CDR3 is TGTGCCAGCAGCCAAGATTCGACAGCTAATGAAAAACTGTTTTTT. Translated, it gives CASSQDSTANEKLFF.

The CDR3 nucleotides are TGCAGCGTTGGGGGGGACAGGGATAAGCAGTACTTC. Amino acids: CSVGGDRDKQYF. The chain carries TRBV29-1 and TRBJ2-7; 9 nucleotides align to TRBD1. J lost 8 bases, V lost 4 bases, and 6 bases had no gene match. The CDR3 is 12 residues long. Germline values: CDR1 SQVTM, CDR2 ANQGSEA.

The chain combines TRBV4-3 with TRBJ2-7, with D possibly matching TRBD1 (5 bases). The CDR3 has 14 amino acids. Germline V gene lookup returns CDR1 LGHNA and CDR2 YSLEER. Trimming stripped 0 bases from V and 1 base from J, with 7 bases between. In DNA, the CDR3 is TGCGCCAGCAGCCAAGATACAGGTTCCTACGAGCAGTACTTC. Translated, it gives CASSQDTGSYEQYF.

The sample holds one count of this clone. The rearrangement links TRBV6-2 or TRBV6-3 to TRBJ2-5; 11 bases align to TRBD2. V dropped 5 bases and J dropped 5; count of bases not matched to a gene: 16. Germline loops: CDR1 MNHEY, CDR2 SVGEGT. The CDR3 runs 18 residues. CDR3 protein: CASSMDPSLAGGMETQYF. In nucleotides, the CDR3 is TGTGCCAGCAGTATGGACCCCTCGCTAGCGGGAGGAATGGAGACCCAGTACTTC.

The V gene is TRBV5-4, the J gene TRBJ2-3, with 9 bases fitting TRBD2. V lost 2 bases, J lost 7 bases, and 8 bases stayed unmatched. The germline V gene has CDR1 SGHNT and CDR2 YYREEE (reference sequence). This CDR3 spans 15 amino acids. CDR3 nucleotide sequence: TGTGCCAGCAGCTTTCCAACTAGCGGGTTGAATACGCAGTATTTT. Protein sequence: CASSFPTSGLNTQYF.

V gene TRBV4-1 combines with J gene TRBJ1-2; the D is unclear. CDR3 length: 15 residues. The germline V and J ends were trimmed by 5 bases and 4 bases, with 17 bases remaining between them. From germline, CDR1 is MGHRA and CDR2 YSYEKL. In DNA form, the CDR3 reads TGCGCCAGCAGCGAAAGTGGACGGGGAATCTATGGCTACACCTTC. This codes for CASSESGRGIYGYTF.

The gene calls are TRBV28 and TRBJ1-2; D is uncertain. The CDR3 consists of 13 residues. Germline CDR1 is MDHEN and CDR2 is SYDVKM. V was cut by 6 bases and J by 0 bases, with 8 bases left in between. In DNA form, the CDR3 reads TGTGCCAGCAGAGGAGCCTCTAACTATGGCTACACCTTC. Translating gives CASRGASNYGYTF.

V usage is TRBV28 and J usage is TRBJ2-7, with TRBD2 matching over 9 bases. Germline loops: CDR1 MDHEN, CDR2 SYDVKM. The length of the CDR3 is 16 residues. Trimming cost V 6 bases and J 2 bases; bases outside gene matches: 11. The CDR3 loop is CASSSSSGRGTYEQYF. In DNA, the CDR3 is TGTGCCAGCAGCTCAAGTAGCGGGAGAGGGACCTACGAGCAGTACTTC. The variable domain in full, completed from reference TRBV28 and TRBJ2-7, reads DVKVTQSSRYLVKRTGEKVFLECVQDMDHENMFWYRQDPGLGLRLIYFSYDVKMKEKGDIPEGYSVSREKKERFSLILESASTNQTSMYLCASSSSSGRGTYEQYFGPGTRLTVT.

The chain links TRBV11-2 to TRBJ2-3, with TRBD1 matching 10 bases. V gave up 5 bases and J gave up 0 bases; unmatched junction bases: 14. This CDR3 region has 19 residues. Germline-derived CDR1 and CDR2 are SGHAT and FQNNGV. This CDR3 reads CASSPLGTGVGASTDTQYF. DNA for the CDR3: TGTGCCAGCAGCCCATTAGGGACAGGGGTCGGGGCTAGCACAGATACGCAGTATTTT.

The rearrangement joins TRBV7-2 to TRBJ2-1, with D tentatively TRBD1 (6 bases). Trimming took off 5 bases at V and 7 bases at J, with 15 bases between the two ends. The CDR3 has 14 residues. The germline V gene encodes CDR1 SGHTA and CDR2 FQGNSA. The DNA of the CDR3 is TGTGCCAGCAGCACAAACAGGGTTGGGAATGAGCAGTTCTTC. Its translation: CASSTNRVGNEQFF. The full variable domain, with the rest looked up from reference TRBV7-2 and TRBJ2-1, is GAGVSQSPSNKVTEKGKDVELRCDPISGHTALYWYRQSLGQGLEFLIYFQGNSAPDKSGLPSDRFSAERTGGSVSTLTIQRTQQEDSAVYLCASSTNRVGNEQFFGPGTRLTVL.

The rearrangement links TRBV2 to TRBJ2-1; no reliable D call. The CDR3 runs 11 residues. Germline V gives CDR1 SNHLY, CDR2 FYNNEI. V was trimmed by 5 bases and J by 7 bases, leaving 6 bases between them. The CDR3 sequence is CASSPENEQFF. CDR3 nucleotides: TGTGCCAGCAGTCCGGAGAATGAGCAGTTCTTC. The variable domain in full, completed from reference TRBV2 and TRBJ2-1, reads EPEVTQTPSHQVTQMGQEVILRCVPISNHLYFYWYRQILGQKVEFLVSFYNNEISEKSEIFDDQFSVERPDGSNFTLKIRSTKLEDSAMYFCASSPENEQFFGPGTRLTVL.

The chain carries TRBV29-1 and TRBJ2-1; 10 bases match TRBD2. The CDR3 consists of 13 residues. From germline, CDR1 is SQVTM and CDR2 ANQGSEA. This chain's CDR3 is CSGLADSYNEQFF. CDR3 DNA: TGCAGTGGACTAGCGGACTCCTACAATGAGCAGTTCTTC.

The CDR3 protein is CASSLSRTNEKLFF. In DNA form, the CDR3 reads TGTGCCAGCAGCTTAAGTCGGACTAATGAAAAACTGTTTTTT. The gene calls are TRBV7-2 and TRBJ1-4; D remains unclear. V was shortened by 2 bases and J by 2 bases, with 6 bases between the two germline ends. Germline assignment: CDR1 SGHTA and CDR2 FQGNSA. CDR3 length equals 14 residues.

The chain combines TRBV9 with TRBJ1-1; tentatively, D is TRBD1 (5 bases). Germline loops: CDR1 SGDLS, CDR2 YYNGEE. The CDR3 spans 15 residues. V lost 0 bases, J lost 2 bases, and 11 bases lay in between. CDR3 loop: CASSVGGGVNTEAFF. In DNA, the CDR3 is TGTGCCAGCAGCGTAGGAGGAGGGGTTAACACTGAAGCTTTCTTT.

The CDR3 sequence is CASSHGQGWVNEQFF. In DNA, the CDR3 is TGTGCCAGCAGTCACGGACAGGGGTGGGTCAATGAGCAGTTCTTC. The V call is TRBV6-5, the J call TRBJ2-1; 9 bases line up with TRBD1. CDR1 MNHEY and CDR2 SVGAGI come from the germline V gene. Trimming took 5 bases from V and 6 from J; bases not matched to a gene: 8. The CDR3 extends over 15 amino acids.

The J gene is TRBJ2-7, the V gene TRBV19; 7 bases fit TRBD2. Trimming removed 7 bases from V and 3 bases from J; junction bases left unmatched: 6. The CDR3 consists of 13 residues. Germline V gene data show CDR1 as LNHDA and CDR2 as SQIVND (reference sequence). Here the CDR3 reads CASTVREGYEQYF. The CDR3 DNA sequence: TGTGCCAGTACGGTGAGGGAGGGCTACGAGCAGTACTTC.

The chain joins TRBV30 to TRBJ2-7, with D perhaps TRBD1 (5 bases). CDR3 length equals 13 residues. CDR1 is GTSNPN and CDR2 is SVGIG in the germline V gene (reference sequence). The V end was cut by 2 bases, the J end by 2 bases, with 10 bases between. DNA of the CDR3: TGTGCCTGGAGTACAGGACCGGCCTACGAGCAGTACTTC. Its protein product is CAWSTGPAYEQYF.

This chain uses TRBV18 with TRBJ2-3; 8 positions agree with TRBD1. The CDR3 has 14 amino acids. Germline lookup yields CDR1 KGHSH and CDR2 LQKENI. The ends lost 3 bases at V and 3 bases at J; junction bases unmatched: 2. CDR3 coding DNA: TGTGCCAGCTCACCCCAGGGGGCAACAGATACGCAGTATTTT. Protein: CASSPQGATDTQYF.

This clone has only one observation. CDR3 region: CASSTGEDRRYGYTF. In DNA, the CDR3 is TGTGCCAGTAGTACGGGGGAGGACAGGCGCTATGGCTACACCTTC. The chain has TRBV19 and TRBJ1-2; 7 nucleotides agree with TRBD1. CDR1 and CDR2 (germline): LNHDA, SQIVND (reference sequence). CDR3 length: 15 amino acids. V dropped 4 bases and J dropped 4; count of bases not matched to a gene: 9.

Only one count was recorded for this clone. The chain uses TRBV24-1 and TRBJ2-2; 8 nucleotides match TRBD1. The CDR3 is 17 amino acids. Germline-derived CDR1 and CDR2 are KGHDR and SFDVKD. Trimming at V came to 4 bases and at J to 0 bases, leaving 6 bases not matched to a gene. CDR3 protein: CATSDPRQGTNTGELFF. CDR3 nucleotide sequence: TGTGCCACCAGTGACCCGAGACAGGGGACGAACACCGGGGAGCTGTTTTTT.

This rearrangement joins TRBV2 to TRBJ1-4; D remains unclear. Trimming removed 2 bases at V and 7 bases at J, with 14 bases between. Germline V gene data show CDR1 as SNHLY and CDR2 as FYNNEI. The CDR3 runs to 15 residues. The CDR3 here is CASSERLFGGEKLFF. The CDR3 DNA reads TGTGCCAGCAGTGAAAGGCTCTTCGGAGGTGAAAAACTGTTTTTT.

In this sample, this clone turned up once. V is TRBV5-1 and J is TRBJ2-5; 8 bases line up with TRBD2. The germline V gene encodes CDR1 SGHRS and CDR2 YFSETQ. V shed 4 bases, J shed 1 base, and the junction held 3 bases outside the gene matches. There are 14 residues in the CDR3. CDR3 sequence (DNA): TGCGCCAGCAGCCCCGGGAGGGCCCAAGAGACCCAGTACTTC. It is translated as CASSPGRAQETQYF.

A single count supports this clone. This chain connects TRBV19 to TRBJ2-5, with 10 positions matching TRBD2. The CDR3 is 14 residues long. V was pared by 5 bases and J by 5 bases, with 5 bases of the junction left unmatched. Per germline, CDR1 LNHDA and CDR2 SQIVND (reference sequence). Written as DNA, the CDR3 is TGTGCCAGTAGTGTAGCGGGAGGAGGGGAGACCCAGTACTTC. Protein: CASSVAGGGETQYF.

CDR3 sequence reads: CASSPLRGGEGYNEQFF. The CDR3 DNA follows: TGTGCCAGCAGCCCCCTTCGCGGGGGGGAGGGCTACAATGAGCAGTTCTTC. The chain carries TRBV5-4 and TRBJ2-1, with TRBD2 identical over 9 bases. Unmatched junction bases numbered 11, after V lost 4 bases and J lost 3 bases. CDR3 size: 17 residues. Germline V CDR1 and CDR2: SGHNT, YYREEE (reference sequence).

V gene TRBV7-8 combines with J gene TRBJ2-7; 8 bases map to TRBD2. CDR1 is SGHVS, CDR2 FQNEAQ, per germline. This CDR3 comprises 15 residues. V lost 3 bases to trimming and J lost 2 bases; unmatched junction nucleotides: 6. This CDR3 reads CASSFKREGPYEQYF. The CDR3 nucleotides are TGTGCCAGCAGCTTCAAACGGGAGGGCCCCTACGAGCAGTACTTC.

J is TRBJ2-7 and V is TRBV10-2; maybe TRBD1 (6 bases). The CDR3 runs to 14 residues. Germline-derived CDR1 and CDR2 are WSHSY and SAAADI. Trimming took 5 bases from V and 2 from J, leaving 13 bases between them. The CDR3 sequence is CASSPGQRTYEQYF. The CDR3 nucleotides are TGCGCCAGCAGTCCCGGACAGCGGACCTACGAGCAGTACTTC.

This clone has just a few counts. V gene TRBV4-1 combines with J gene TRBJ1-4; perhaps TRBD1 as D (5 bases). V lost 3 bases and J 4 bases, leaving 12 bases between the germline ends. Germline V gene lookup returns CDR1 MGHRA and CDR2 YSYEKL. The CDR3 extends over 15 amino acids. CDR3 sequence reads: CASSHPTGGNEKLFF. In DNA form, the CDR3 reads TGCGCCAGCAGCCACCCGACGGGGGGTAATGAAAAACTGTTTTTT.

V is TRBV15 and J is TRBJ1-3; possibly TRBD1 for D (6 bases). Germline CDR1 reads LNHNV; CDR2 reads YYDKDF (reference sequence). The CDR3 is 14 amino acids. The V and J ends lost 5 bases and 5 bases respectively, with 13 bases between them. This CDR3 reads CATSEMRGRNTIYF. The DNA of the CDR3 is TGTGCCACCAGCGAGATGAGGGGGAGAAACACCATATATTTT.

V is TRBV24-1 and J is TRBJ2-1; 10 nucleotides match TRBD2. In germline, CDR1 is KGHDR, CDR2 SFDVKD. J gave up 4 bases and V 3 bases, and 5 bases lay outside the gene matches. This CDR3 comprises 16 residues. The CDR3 DNA reads as TGTGCCACCAGTGATCAGACTAGCGGGTTGTACAATGAGCAGTTCTTC. It codes for CATSDQTSGLYNEQFF.

V usage is TRBV10-2 and J usage is TRBJ1-5, with 8 bases fitting TRBD1. The CDR3 is 13 amino acids. V lost 9 bases, J lost 5 bases, and 6 bases stayed unmatched. Germline V gene sequence: CDR1 WSHSY, CDR2 SAAADI. CDR3 amino acids: CASTGTGYQPQHF. The CDR3 coding sequence is TGCGCCAGTACCGGGACAGGCTATCAGCCCCAGCATTTT.